This note documents a single TCR beta chain sequence. What it binds is not known. This entry comes from a study of cytomegalovirus exposure and HLA in healthy donors. General study findings and limits: Association of 16,951 TCR beta sequences with HLA alleles was found at 0.05 false discovery rate in a later analysis. Across donors, most TCRs were seen rarely, yet some public ones were widespread.

J lost 9 bases, V lost 5 bases, and 9 bases had no gene match. Germline loops: CDR1 SEHNR, CDR2 FQNEAQ (reference sequence). The CDR3 runs to 14 residues. Primers: 60 Vbeta forward and 13 Jbeta reverse. As handled by the study authors: The authors later counted around 80 million unique TCR beta chains, some 11 million of them shared. Using immunoSEQ multiplex PCR, the repertoire was profiled, and TCRdb retains in-frame clones only, with some absent. D and trimming were read from the DNA, whereas the V and J calls and clone size are those reported in that table. This table has over 150,000 clones, approximately 80% appearing once.

The origin of this receptor is a woman younger than 45 in good health and CMV-seronegative. The chain employs TRBV7-9 and TRBJ2-4, with 8 bases matching TRBD1. The sequenced material came from PBMCs. The CDR3 DNA follows: TGTGCCAGCAGCACCGGACAGGGTAGTGGCATTCAGTACTTC. Translating it yields CASSTGQGSGIQYF.